The sequence of this T cell receptor (beta chain) was determined in a study of T cell therapy after organ transplantation. Study in general: CMV-specific T cells, median 1.92 x 10^8, were given as 2 to 6 intravenous infusions.

Measured with immunoSEQ multiplex PCR; TCRdb has only the in-frame clones, and not every one. This table has fewer than 3,000 clones, roughly 70% appearing once. This CDR3 is built from 15 residues. Concerning this clone itself: Its cognate antigen is unknown.

Overall study findings and caveats: Poor CD8+ T cell yield may explain few expansions in nonresponders.

The sample in question was CD8+ T cells from blood, obtained before autologous CMV-specific T cell therapy. The gene calls are TRBV21-1 and TRBJ1-5; the table's TRBD1 call for D was not verified on the DNA. TRBV21-1 is classified as a pseudogene. This TCR derives from a human patient who had received a solid organ transplant and had CMV disease. This chain's CDR3 is CASSLEGQGGQPQHF. The CDR3 DNA reads TGTGCCAGCAGTTTGGAGGGACAGGGTGGACAGCCCCAGCATTTT.